Following are 13 T cell receptor beta chains from one sample sequenced in a study of identical twins. Each CDR3 protein gets one entry after TCRdb re-called the 5' RACE reads with MiXCR. The sample shows 450,000 to 600,000 distinct CDR3 sequences, around 24% of them seen only once. The data also belong to a second study, concerning yellow fever vaccine responses in identical twins.

The sample taken for sequencing was CD4+ T cells sorted from blood. These receptors originate from a woman aged 18-35 years in good health.

V usage is TRBV11-2 and J usage is TRBJ2-7; 13 bases map to TRBD2. The CDR3 totals 16 residues. Germline V gives CDR1 SGHAT, CDR2 FQNNGV. V was pared by 4 bases and J by 4 bases, with 7 bases of the junction left unmatched. CDR3 sequence: CASSWGGTSGTYEQYF. CDR3 nucleotides: TGTGCCAGCAGCTGGGGGGGGACTAGCGGGACGTACGAGCAGTACTTC.

This clonotype was picked up a small number of times. J is TRBJ1-6 and V is TRBV19, with D maybe TRBD1 (5 bases). The V and J ends lost 6 bases and 9 bases respectively, with 15 bases between them. The germline CDR1 and CDR2 sequences are LNHDA and SQIVND (reference sequence). The CDR3 is made up of 14 amino acids. The CDR3 reads CASRFQGSVSPLHF. The CDR3 coding sequence is TGTGCCAGTAGATTCCAGGGTTCTGTTTCACCCCTCCACTTT.

This clonotype appeared a few times. This chain uses TRBV12-3 or TRBV12-4 with TRBJ2-3, with D tentatively TRBD1 (6 bases). Trimming pared 3 bases from V and 2 bases from J, leaving 9 bases between. This CDR3 has 14 residues. The CDR3 nucleotides are TGTGCCAGCAGTTTTACAGGGACCACAGATACGCAGTATTTT. Protein: CASSFTGTTDTQYF.

This clonotype was picked up a small number of times. The rearrangement uses TRBV12-3 or TRBV12-4 and TRBJ1-4; D remains unclear. The CDR3 runs to 14 residues. Trimming removed 6 bases from V and 5 bases from J, with 13 bases in between. CDR3 protein: CASRSGLQNEKLFF. The DNA of the CDR3 is TGTGCCAGCAGGTCCGGGCTACAAAATGAAAAACTGTTTTTT.

The chain joins TRBV5-1 to TRBJ1-1, with 7 bases matching TRBD1. The CDR3 runs 15 residues. V lost 4 bases to trimming and J lost 3 bases; unmatched junction nucleotides: 9. Germline V CDR1 and CDR2: SGHRS, YFSETQ. In nucleotides, the CDR3 is TGCGCCAGCAGCCTCGCCTCCACAGGGGACACTGAAGCTTTCTTT. Protein: CASSLASTGDTEAFF.

This clonotype was picked up many times. The chain joins TRBV12-3 or TRBV12-4 to TRBJ2-1; the D gene is possibly TRBD1 (6 bases). The CDR3 has 14 amino acids. Between the trimmed V and J ends, which lost 3 bases and 0 bases, there was a span of 6 bases. Here the CDR3 reads CASSLDSSYNEQFF. The CDR3, as DNA: TGTGCCAGCAGTTTGGACAGCTCCTACAATGAGCAGTTCTTC.

The CDR3 DNA sequence: TGTGCCAGCAGCATAGGGGACAGGGGGCAAACTAATGAAAAACTGTTTTTT. Translated, it gives CASSIGDRGQTNEKLFF. This sequence joins TRBV7-4 and TRBJ1-4; 12 bases are shared with TRBD1. Germline CDR1 and CDR2: SGHVT and SQSDAQ. The V gene end was trimmed by 5 bases and the J gene end by 1 base; junction bases not matched to a gene: 5. The length of the CDR3 is 17 residues.

The chain joins TRBV12-3 or TRBV12-4 to TRBJ2-1, with TRBD2 matching over 10 bases. Unmatched junction bases numbered 8, after V lost 7 bases and J lost 5 bases. The CDR3 is made up of 15 amino acids. This CDR3 is CASTPLTSGHNEQFF. CDR3 nucleotides: TGTGCCAGCACCCCGCTGACTAGCGGGCACAATGAGCAGTTCTTC.

This clonotype was picked up a small number of times. This chain connects TRBV20-1 to TRBJ2-1, with D perhaps being TRBD1 or TRBD2 (5 bases each). The length of the CDR3 is 14 residues. The V end was cut by 7 bases, the J end by 3 bases, with 16 bases between. The germline V gene encodes CDR1 DFQATT and CDR2 SNEGSKA (reference sequence). The CDR3 spells CSVLGGMGYNEQFF. CDR3 nucleotide sequence: TGCAGTGTTCTTGGGGGTATGGGCTACAATGAGCAGTTCTTC.

This chain uses TRBV7-2 with TRBJ1-1; 10 nucleotides line up with TRBD1. The CDR3 has 17 residues. V gave up 2 bases and J gave up 0 bases; unmatched junction bases: 6. Germline CDR1 and CDR2: SGHTA and FQGNSA. This CDR3 reads CASSLSLTGGLNTEAFF. The CDR3 DNA reads as TGTGCCAGCAGCTTATCTCTGACAGGGGGCCTGAACACTGAAGCTTTCTTT. Full variable domain (rest looked up from reference TRBV7-2 and TRBJ1-1): GAGVSQSPSNKVTEKGKDVELRCDPISGHTALYWYRQSLGQGLEFLIYFQGNSAPDKSGLPSDRFSAERTGGSVSTLTIQRTQQEDSAVYLCASSLSLTGGLNTEAFFGQGTRLTVV.

J is TRBJ1-5 and V is TRBV12-5; D is unclear. The CDR3 contains 12 residues. V gave up 6 bases and J gave up 6 bases, with 9 bases separating them. Germline V gene lookup returns CDR1 LGHNT and CDR2 FRNRAP. In nucleotides, the CDR3 is TGTGCTAGTGGACCGGTCAGTCAGCCCCAGCATTTT. It yields the protein CASGPVSQPQHF.

This rearrangement joins TRBV16 to TRBJ1-5; D is unresolved. The V end was cut by 0 bases, the J end by 0 bases, with 6 bases between. Germline V gives CDR1 KGHSY, CDR2 FQNENV. This CDR3 comprises 15 residues. In nucleotides, the CDR3 is TGTGCCAGCAGCCAATCCCCAGATAGCAATCAGCCCCAGCATTTT. This gives the protein CASSQSPDSNQPQHF.

This chain uses TRBV9 with TRBJ2-2; unclear D gene. The V end lost 0 bases, the J end lost 8 bases, and 11 bases lay between the germline ends. The CDR3 has 14 amino acids. Germline-derived CDR1 and CDR2 are SGDLS and YYNGEE. CDR3 sequence reads: CASSVVYTGGELFF. For the CDR3, the DNA is TGTGCCAGCAGCGTAGTCTATACTGGAGGGGAGCTGTTTTTT.